These 18 T cell receptor beta chains came from one sample sequenced in a study of CD8 T cells in Susac syndrome. With random hexamers, reverse transcription was performed on about 0.5 to 1 ug of RNA. Using its own MiXCR run on the immunoSEQ multiplex PCR reads, TCRdb lists one record per CDR3 protein. The sample includes some 110,000 distinct CDR3 sequences, just under 95% of them seen just once. Sequenced sample: CD4+ T cells from PBMCs. These receptors were obtained from a human donor with multiple sclerosis.

The chain has TRBV9 and TRBJ1-3, with D unresolved. CDR1 and CDR2 (germline): SGDLS, YYNGEE. With 2 bases removed from V and 0 bases from J, the gap between germline ends came to 9 bases. The CDR3 is 15 amino acids. The CDR3 sequence: CASSVGRTSGNTIYF. The DNA for the CDR3 is TGTGCCAGCAGCGTTGGCAGAACCTCTGGAAACACCATATATTTT.

This chain links TRBV18 with TRBJ1-1; 7 bases line up with TRBD1. The CDR3 has 15 amino acids. Unmatched junction bases numbered 4, after V lost 1 base and J lost 2 bases. The germline gives CDR1 KGHSH, CDR2 LQKENI. The CDR3 nucleotides read TGTGCCAGCTCACCACGGGCAGGGGGAAACACTGAAGCTTTCTTT. Its protein is CASSPRAGGNTEAFF.

The V and J genes are TRBV5-8 and TRBJ1-5; D is unresolved. The length of the CDR3 is 11 residues. Germline CDR1 reads SGHTS; CDR2 reads YDEGEE. V shed 10 bases and J shed 5 bases, with 10 bases lying between them. The CDR3 nucleotides are TGTGCCGCGGGGAGCGATCAGCCCCAGCATTTT. This translates into CAAGSDQPQHF.

The chain carries TRBV2 and TRBJ1-2; no firm D call. Per germline, CDR1 SNHLY and CDR2 FYNNEI. This CDR3 has 12 residues. Trimming pared 2 bases from V and 4 bases from J, leaving 5 bases between. The CDR3 region has the DNA TGTGCCAGCAGTGAAATGGGCTATGGCTACACCTTC. Translated: CASSEMGYGYTF.

The chain joins TRBV7-9 to TRBJ2-4, with TRBD1 matching over 9 bases. The germline V gene has CDR1 SEHNR and CDR2 FQNEAQ (reference sequence). The CDR3 contains 16 residues. Trimming cost V 0 bases and J 4 bases; bases outside gene matches: 4. The CDR3 region has the DNA TGTGCCAGCAGCTTAGCCGGGACAGGGAGAAAAAACATTCAGTACTTC. Protein product: CASSLAGTGRKNIQYF.

This clonotype was picked up a small number of times. The CDR3 loop reads CASSHPTNMNTEAFF. The CDR3 DNA follows: TGCGCCAGCAGTCATCCGACAAATATGAACACTGAAGCTTTCTTT. The genes are TRBV23-1 and TRBJ1-1, with D uncertain. TRBV23-1 is marked as an open reading frame, function uncertain. The V end lost 3 bases, the J end lost 0 bases, and 11 bases lay between the germline ends. CDR3 length equals 15 residues.

This clonotype showed up just a few times. The rearrangement joins TRBV19 to TRBJ2-3; D remains ambiguous. CDR3 length equals 15 residues. Germline CDR1 LNHDA, CDR2 SQIVND (reference sequence). The CDR3 here is CATLPRFSSTDTQYF. CDR3 nucleotides: TGTGCTACTCTCCCGCGGTTCAGCAGCACAGATACGCAGTATTTT.

As DNA, the CDR3 is TGCAGTGCTAGAGATCCTACCGGCTCTGGAAACACCATATATTTT. It encodes CSARDPTGSGNTIYF. The chain couples TRBV20-1 to TRBJ1-3; D remains ambiguous. This CDR3 spans 15 amino acids. Germline V CDR1 and CDR2: DFQATT, SNEGSKA (reference sequence). The ends were cut back, 0 bases at V and 0 bases at J, with 9 bases in the middle.

V and J are TRBV28 and TRBJ2-4, with D perhaps TRBD1 (6 bases). The V gene's germline CDR1 is MDHEN and CDR2 SYDVKM. The CDR3 has 15 amino acids. Trimming stripped 10 bases from V and 1 base from J, with 17 bases between. The CDR3 protein is CATISGAGAKNIQYF. The DNA of the CDR3 is TGTGCCACCATCTCAGGGGCCGGTGCCAAAAACATTCAGTACTTC.

This chain's CDR3 is CASSRSGQANTEAFF. In DNA form, the CDR3 reads TGTGCCAGCAGCCGATCGGGACAGGCGAACACTGAAGCTTTCTTT. V and J are TRBV14 and TRBJ1-1; 8 nucleotides agree with TRBD1. The CDR3 loop spans 15 amino acids. Germline V lookup: CDR1 SGHDN, CDR2 FVKESK. The trim removed 4 bases at V and 1 base at J, leaving 5 bases unmatched.

The V call is TRBV30, the J call TRBJ2-1; D call uncertain. V shed 0 bases and J shed 5 bases, with 5 bases lying between them. Germline CDR1 is GTSNPN and CDR2 is SVGIG (reference sequence). CDR3 length equals 12 residues. CDR3 DNA: TGTGCCTGGAGTGTACGGGACAATGAGCAGTTCTTC. Amino acid sequence: CAWSVRDNEQFF.

This chain uses TRBV2 with TRBJ1-2, with D possibly being TRBD1 (6 bases). CDR3 size: 14 residues. The V end lost 6 bases, the J end lost 4 bases, and 15 bases lay between the germline ends. Germline V gives CDR1 SNHLY, CDR2 FYNNEI. The chain's CDR3 is CASRLTGWTYGYTF. The CDR3 coding sequence is TGTGCCAGCAGGTTGACAGGTTGGACCTATGGCTACACCTTC.

The chain joins TRBV7-7 to TRBJ2-2; a possible D gene is TRBD1 (5 bases). CDR1 and CDR2 from the germline V gene are SSHAT and FNYEAQ (reference sequence). Trimming took off 2 bases at V and 7 bases at J, with 11 bases between the two ends. The CDR3 consists of 14 residues. The CDR3 reads CASSLTDTLGELFF. The CDR3 nucleotides read TGTGCCAGCAGCTTAACGGACACCCTCGGGGAGCTGTTTTTT. Using reference TRBV7-7 and TRBJ2-2 for the parts outside the CDR3, the full variable domain is GAGVSQSPRYKVTKRGQDVTLRCDPISSHATLYWYQQALGQGPEFLTYFNYEAQPDKSGLPSDRFSAERPEGSISTLTIQRTEQRDSAMYRCASSLTDTLGELFFGEGSRLTVL.

The chain links TRBV12-3 or TRBV12-4 to TRBJ2-5, with 11 bases that match TRBD2. The J segment lost 4 bases and the V segment lost 3 bases, leaving 4 bases of the junction unmatched. The CDR3 covers 15 residues. CDR3 nucleotides: TGTGCCAGCAGTTTTGGGCTAGCGGGAGGAGAGACCCAGTACTTC. Translating gives CASSFGLAGGETQYF.

V gene TRBV20-1 combines with J gene TRBJ1-1; the match to TRBD1 covers 8 bases. The CDR3 sequence is 15 residues long. J was trimmed by 1 base and V by 3 bases; bases with no gene match: 7. Germline CDR1 DFQATT, CDR2 SNEGSKA (reference sequence). The CDR3 DNA reads TGCAGTGCTAGCGGACAGGGAGTATGGAACACTGAAGCTTTCTTT. Translation: CSASGQGVWNTEAFF.

The CDR3 DNA reads TGTGCCACCAGCAGAGATTGGACAGCCTACCCTCTTGGGGGAGAGACCCAGTACTTC. Residues: CATSRDWTAYPLGGETQYF. The chain employs TRBV15 and TRBJ2-5, with D maybe TRBD1 (6 bases). The CDR3 contains 19 residues. Germline V gene sequence: CDR1 LNHNV, CDR2 YYDKDF (reference sequence). The V end lost 0 bases, the J end lost 4 bases, and 24 bases lay between the germline ends. The full variable domain, with the rest looked up from reference TRBV15 and TRBJ2-5, is DAMVIQNPRYQVTQFGKPVTLSCSQTLNHNVMYWYQQKSSQAPKLLFHYYDKDFNNEADTPDNFQSRRPNTSFCFLDIRSPGLGDTAMYLCATSRDWTAYPLGGETQYFGPGTRLLVL.

This clonotype was detected a few times. The rearrangement links TRBV29-1 to TRBJ1-1, with D possibly matching TRBD1 (5 bases). This CDR3 is 12 amino acids long. Trimming pared 4 bases from V and 3 bases from J, leaving 9 bases between. Germline-derived CDR1 and CDR2 are SQVTM and ANQGSEA. The CDR3 loop is CSVGGEDTEAFF. The CDR3 region has the DNA TGCAGCGTTGGGGGGGAGGACACTGAAGCTTTCTTT.

The J gene is TRBJ1-1, the V gene TRBV12-3 or TRBV12-4; D ambiguous. With 1 base removed from V and 6 bases from J, the gap between germline ends came to 6 bases. The CDR3 runs 12 residues. The DNA of the CDR3 is TGTGCCAGCAGTTTAGGGACGTCTGAAGCTTTCTTT. Residues: CASSLGTSEAFF.